These T cell receptor beta chains were read from a single sample in a study of blood T cell repertoires in COVID-19. Only in-frame clones appear in the TCRdb table, and some are missing; sequencing was by immunoSEQ multiplex PCR. The repertoire has around 200,000 clones, approximately 83% of them found once; the top ten carry roughly 7.2%. The sample comprised peripheral blood. The receptors were sampled from a woman aged 40 to 49 with COVID-19, enrolled during active disease. Each CDR3 is given with its conserved first and last residue. A D gene is named only where the DNA matches it firmly. Part of the rows lack a size; the others show once, few, many or a class for expanded clones.

>TRBJ1-6|TRBD1|.|TRBV11-2
CASSLGQEYNSPLHF
TGTGCCAGCAGCTTGGGACAGGAATATAATTCACCCCTCCACTTT
>TRBJ1-5|.|.|TRBV6-5
CASLEGRVNQPQHF
TGTGCCAGCCTTGAGGGAAGGGTAAATCAGCCCCAGCATTTT
>TRBJ1-2|.|.|TRBV20-1
CSAGGVYTF
TGCAGTGCGGGGGGAGTCTACACCTTC
>TRBJ1-2|TRBD1|.|TRBV12-3/TRBV12-4
CASTLDREGYTF
TGTGCCAGCACCCTGGACAGGGAAGGCTACACCTTC
>TRBJ1-2|.|once|TRBV9
CASSGRGSYGYTF
TGTGCCAGCAGCGGCAGGGGTTCTTATGGCTACACCTTC
>TRBJ1-2|.|.|TRBV4-2
CASSQDRGLDGYTF
TGTGCCAGCAGCCAAGATCGAGGACTGGATGGCTACACCTTC
>TRBJ1-1|.|.|TRBV6-6
CASTKFRSGGTEAFF
TGTGCCAGCACCAAATTTAGATCGGGGGGCACTGAAGCTTTCTTT
>TRBJ1-2|.|.|TRBV5-1
CASSLSGTTNYGYTF
TGCGCCAGCAGCTTGTCTGGCACCACTAACTATGGCTACACCTTC
>TRBJ2-4|TRBD1|.|TRBV19
CASSTSTGRLKNIQYF
TGTGCCAGTAGTACCTCGACAGGGCGGCTCAAAAACATTCAGTACTTC
>TRBJ2-1|TRBD1|.|TRBV7-8
CASSLASRGPNNEQFF
TGTGCCAGCAGCTTAGCGTCCAGGGGGCCCAACAATGAGCAGTTCTTC
>TRBJ2-1|.|.|TRBV19
CASSILARDYNEQFF
.
>TRBJ1-2|TRBD1|.|TRBV19
CASSEEAGGFYGYTF
TGTGCCAGTAGTGAGGAGGCAGGGGGATTCTATGGCTACACCTTC
>TRBJ2-7|.|.|TRBV7-6
CASSLQSGTSRGEQYF
TGTGCCAGCAGCTTACAGTCCGGGACTTCCCGGGGGGAGCAGTACTTC
>TRBJ2-2|.|.|TRBV7-3
CASSLVIAGELFF
TGTGCCAGCAGCTTAGTAATCGCCGGGGAGCTGTTTTTT
>TRBJ1-5|TRBD1|.|TRBV18
CASSPPGTDNQPQHF
TGTGCCAGCTCACCACCCGGGACAGACAATCAGCCCCAGCATTTT
>TRBJ1-2|TRBD1|.|TRBV29-1
CSVEPQGFGNYGYTF
TGCAGCGTCGAACCACAGGGGTTCGGGAACTATGGCTACACCTTC
>TRBJ2-1|TRBD1|.|TRBV6-6
CASSYIQGAPREQFF
TGTGCCAGCAGTTACATCCAGGGGGCGCCCCGGGAGCAGTTCTTC
>TRBJ2-7|TRBD1|few|TRBV7-3
CASSLAGDSFYEQYF
TGTGCCAGCAGCTTAGCCGGGGACAGCTTCTACGAGCAGTACTTC
>TRBJ2-5|TRBD2|.|TRBV7-3
CASSPGLAGRQETQYF
TGTGCCAGCAGCCCCGGACTAGCGGGGCGCCAAGAGACCCAGTACTTC
>TRBJ1-6|.|.|TRBV21-1
CASLKQGLDSPLHF
TGTGCCAGCCTTAAACAGGGGCTCGATTCACCCCTCCACTTT
>TRBJ2-2|TRBD2|.|TRBV7-7
CASGRAKSGELFF
TGTGCTAGCGGGAGGGCGAAATCCGGGGAGCTGTTTTTT
>TRBJ2-3|TRBD2|.|TRBV6-5
CASSWMGGTDTQYF
TGTGCCAGCAGCTGGATGGGGGGGACAGATACGCAGTATTTT
>TRBJ2-7|TRBD2|.|TRBV7-3
CASSFQAGGPGEQYF
TGTGCCAGCAGCTTCCAAGCGGGAGGGCCCGGCGAGCAGTACTTC
>TRBJ1-3|.|once|TRBV2
CASSEGGTSGNTIYF
TGTGCCAGCAGTGAAGGCGGAACCTCTGGAAACACCATATATTTT
>TRBJ2-2|.|few|TRBV3-1/TRBV3-2
CASSQSYRTGELFF
TGTGCCAGCAGCCAATCGTATCGGACCGGGGAGCTGTTTTTT
>TRBJ2-1|TRBD2|few|TRBV6-4
CASSVLAGEANEQFF
TGTGCCAGCAGTGTCCTAGCGGGGGAAGCCAATGAGCAGTTCTTC